The 27 T cell receptor beta chains below all came from one sample that was sequenced in a study of blood T cell repertoires in COVID-19. Sequencing was performed with immunoSEQ multiplex PCR; in TCRdb, only in-frame clones are kept and a portion is missing. The table shows about 100,000 clones, with about 79% occurring only once. The sample was peripheral blood. The receptor set was obtained from a woman older than 75 with active or convalescent COVID-19.

This clone was counted between two and nine times. The V gene is TRBV27, the J gene TRBJ2-1, with a tentative D call TRBD2 (7 bases). CDR1 and CDR2 from the germline V gene are MNHEY and SMNVEV (reference sequence). This CDR3 comprises 16 residues. Trimming left V 5 bases short and J 5 bases short, with 19 bases between. CDR3 sequence (DNA): TGTGCCAGCAGTCCCCGGGCGGGGGCTTCGAACAATGAGCAGTTCTTC. This gives the protein CASSPRAGASNNEQFF.

The gene calls are TRBV4-3 and TRBJ1-1, with 7 bases identical to TRBD1. This CDR3 has 16 residues. The V segment lost 1 base and the J segment 0 bases; nucleotides outside the gene matches: 5. Looked up from germline, CDR1 is LGHNA and CDR2 is YSLEER. CDR3 bases: TGCGCCAGCAGCCAAGGTCCACAGGGGATGAACACTGAAGCTTTCTTT. It translates to CASSQGPQGMNTEAFF.

This clone was detected a few times. The rearrangement joins TRBV6-5 to TRBJ1-4; no clear D. Trimming removed 0 bases from V and 10 bases from J, with 12 bases in between. Germline CDR1 MNHEY, CDR2 SVGAGI. This CDR3 is built from 14 residues. Written as DNA, the CDR3 is TGTGCCAGCAGTTACTCGAAATTCGTCGGAAAACTGTTTTTT. It codes for CASSYSKFVGKLFF.

The chain recombines TRBV5-4 with TRBJ1-1; tentatively, D is TRBD1 (5 bases). CDR3 length equals 13 residues. Per the germline V gene, CDR1 is SGHNT and CDR2 is YYREEE (reference sequence). V was pared by 4 bases and J by 1 base, with 8 bases between. CDR3 loop: CASSVDKNTEAFF. Written as DNA, the CDR3 is TGTGCCAGCAGCGTGGACAAGAACACTGAAGCTTTCTTT.

This clone showed up just a few times. The rearrangement uses TRBV2 and TRBJ1-5; 9 nucleotides agree with TRBD1. With 5 bases clipped from V and 6 bases from J, the junction kept 8 bases outside the gene matches. CDR1 is SNHLY, CDR2 FYNNEI, per germline. The CDR3 covers 15 residues. CDR3 DNA sequence: TGTGCCAGCAGTCCCGACAGGGGGATAGGTCAGCCCCAGCATTTT. Encoded protein: CASSPDRGIGQPQHF.

The chain has TRBV9 and TRBJ2-5; D gene ambiguous. V was pared by 0 bases and J by 5 bases, with 8 bases between. The CDR3 extends over 13 amino acids. CDR1 and CDR2 (germline): SGDLS, YYNGEE. CDR3 residues: CASSVAVGETQYF. As DNA, the CDR3 is TGTGCCAGCAGCGTAGCTGTCGGGGAGACCCAGTACTTC.

The chain employs TRBV19 and TRBJ2-2, with D perhaps matching TRBD2 (6 bases). Germline lookup yields CDR1 LNHDA and CDR2 SQIVND (reference sequence). Trimming shortened V by 5 bases and J by 1 base, and 11 bases separated the two germline ends. The CDR3 is made up of 15 amino acids. CDR3 loop: CASSSGTLNTGELFF. Here the CDR3 DNA reads TGTGCCAGTAGTTCGGGGACTTTGAACACCGGGGAGCTGTTTTTT.

The chain employs TRBV6-2 or TRBV6-3 and TRBJ2-5, with 11 bases fitting TRBD2. The CDR3 totals 18 residues. The V segment lost 2 bases and the J segment 4 bases; nucleotides outside the gene matches: 12. CDR1 and CDR2 (germline): MNHEY, SVGEGT. The CDR3 loop is CASSYPPLAGGRRETQYF. The CDR3 nucleotides are TGTGCCAGCAGTTACCCCCCTTTAGCGGGAGGGCGTCGAGAGACCCAGTACTTC.

The chain recombines TRBV24-1 with TRBJ1-2; a possible D gene is TRBD1 (5 bases). The CDR3 is 15 residues long. CDR1 and CDR2 from the germline V gene are KGHDR and SFDVKD. Trimming took 7 bases from V and 7 from J, leaving 21 bases between them. The CDR3 loop is CATSRHFGGESGYTF. The CDR3 DNA follows: TGTGCCACCAGCCGCCATTTCGGGGGAGAAAGTGGCTACACCTTC.

DNA of the CDR3: TGTGCCAGCAGCTTAGATCCGGAGGAGCGGGGAGGGAATGAGCAGTTCTTC. This translates into CASSLDPEERGGNEQFF. The rearrangement uses TRBV11-3 and TRBJ2-1, with 7 positions matching TRBD2. The germline gives CDR1 SGHNT, CDR2 YENEEA. This CDR3 contains 17 residues. V was clipped by 0 bases and J by 7 bases; unmatched bases: 12.

The chain is built from TRBV18 and TRBJ1-1; 10 bases are shared with TRBD1. The CDR3 sequence is 15 residues long. V lost 6 bases to trimming and J lost 2 bases; unmatched junction nucleotides: 6. Germline assignment: CDR1 KGHSH and CDR2 LQKENI. CDR3 nucleotide sequence: TGTGCCAGCTCCCCGCGACAGGGGGCAAACACTGAAGCTTTCTTT. Translating gives CASSPRQGANTEAFF. The whole variable domain, filled in from reference TRBV18 and TRBJ1-1, reads NAGVMQNPRHLVRRRGQEARLRCSPMKGHSHVYWYRQLPEEGLKFMVYLQKENIIDESGMPKERFSAEFPKEGPSILRIQQVVRGDSAAYFCASSPRQGANTEAFFGQGTRLTVV.

This clone was seen just once. The V and J genes are TRBV18 and TRBJ1-5, with D hard to call. The CDR3 covers 15 residues. Trimming removed 3 bases at V and 2 bases at J, with 11 bases between. CDR1 is KGHSH and CDR2 is LQKENI in the germline V gene. The CDR3 sequence is CASSPSDIGNQPQHF. CDR3 bases: TGTGCCAGCTCACCCTCAGACATTGGCAATCAGCCCCAGCATTTT.

This clone was seen a handful of times. V is TRBV9 and J is TRBJ2-1, with 10 bases that match TRBD2. The germline gives CDR1 SGDLS, CDR2 YYNGEE. V shed 1 base, J shed 8 bases, and the junction held 9 bases outside the gene matches. This CDR3 spans 16 amino acids. CDR3 bases: TGTGCCAGCAGCGTAAATGGAGCGGGGGGGCCAGATGAGCAGTTCTTC. Translation gives CASSVNGAGGPDEQFF. The full variable domain, its missing parts supplied by reference TRBV9 and TRBJ2-1, is DSGVTQTPKHLITATGQRVTLRCSPRSGDLSVYWYQQSLDQGLQFLIQYYNGEERAKGNILERFSAQQFPDLHSELNLSSLELGDSALYFCASSVNGAGGPDEQFFGPGTRLTVL.

The table lists this clone with a count of one. V and J are TRBV7-9 and TRBJ2-1; 12 positions match TRBD1. The CDR3 runs to 16 residues. Germline CDR1 is SEHNR and CDR2 is FQNEAQ (reference sequence). V was pared by 0 bases and J by 9 bases, with 6 bases of the junction left unmatched. CDR3 sequence: CASSLAPGQGAGEQFF. In nucleotides, the CDR3 is TGTGCCAGCAGCTTAGCTCCGGGACAGGGGGCCGGTGAGCAGTTCTTC.

The V call is TRBV4-2, the J call TRBJ1-1; 7 positions match TRBD1. Germline lookup yields CDR1 LGHNA and CDR2 YNFKEQ. J was trimmed by 0 bases and V by 1 base; bases with no gene match: 2. The CDR3 length is 15 residues. CDR3 amino acids: CASSQGDRLNTEAFF. CDR3 coding DNA: TGTGCCAGCAGCCAAGGGGACAGACTGAACACTGAAGCTTTCTTT.

This chain uses TRBV18 with TRBJ1-3, with 7 positions matching TRBD1. The CDR3 has 15 residues. Trimming took 6 bases from V and 4 from J; bases not matched to a gene: 9. The V gene's germline CDR1 is KGHSH and CDR2 LQKENI. The chain's CDR3 is CASSQGGAAGNTIYF. Here the CDR3 DNA reads TGTGCCAGCTCTCAGGGGGGCGCAGCAGGAAACACCATATATTTT.

The table lists this clone with a few counts. This chain connects TRBV10-3 to TRBJ1-1, with D possibly being TRBD1 (6 bases). Germline assignment: CDR1 ENHRY and CDR2 SYGVKD. This CDR3 spans 14 amino acids. V shed 4 bases and J shed 1 base, with 10 bases lying between them. The CDR3 DNA sequence: TGTGCCATCAGTGGGCAGGGGTGGAACACTGAAGCTTTCTTT. As protein: CAISGQGWNTEAFF.

In DNA form, the CDR3 reads TGTGCCAGCAGTTTATGGGGGGACTCTGGAAACACCATATATTTT. It specifies CASSLWGDSGNTIYF. The rearrangement uses TRBV27 and TRBJ1-3; tentative D call: TRBD1 (5 bases). The ends were cut back, 1 base at V and 0 bases at J, with 7 bases in the middle. The length of the CDR3 is 15 residues. Per germline, CDR1 MNHEY and CDR2 SMNVEV (reference sequence).

V usage is TRBV10-3 and J usage is TRBJ1-5; 10 bases map to TRBD1. Germline assignment: CDR1 ENHRY and CDR2 SYGVKD. Unmatched junction bases numbered 4, after V lost 3 bases and J lost 2 bases. The CDR3 runs 16 residues. The CDR3 sequence is CAISDSTGGGNQPQHF. CDR3 sequence (DNA): TGTGCCATCAGTGACTCGACAGGGGGCGGCAATCAGCCCCAGCATTTT.

This sequence joins TRBV5-4 and TRBJ1-2; D call uncertain. Between the trimmed V and J ends, which lost 4 bases and 9 bases, there was a span of 19 bases. This CDR3 is built from 14 residues. From germline, CDR1 is SGHNT and CDR2 YYREEE (reference sequence). CDR3 bases: TGTGCCAGCAGCCAAAAAAATACCCTAACTCGCTACACCTTC. It translates to CASSQKNTLTRYTF. Combining the CDR3 with reference TRBV5-4 and TRBJ1-2 gives the whole variable domain ETGVTQSPTHLIKTRGQQVTLRCSSQSGHNTVSWYQQALGQGPQFIFQYYREEENGRGNFPPRFSGLQFPNYSSELNVNALELDDSALYLCASSQKNTLTRYTFGSGTRLTVV.

This rearrangement joins TRBV19 to TRBJ1-2; TRBD1 matches at 8 bases. CDR1 and CDR2 (germline): LNHDA, SQIVND (reference sequence). Trimming cost V 7 bases and J 2 bases; bases outside gene matches: 3. This CDR3 contains 13 residues. The CDR3 loop reads CASKDRDNYGYTF. The CDR3 DNA reads as TGTGCCAGTAAGGACAGGGACAACTATGGCTACACCTTC.

This sequence joins TRBV30 and TRBJ1-5; D not certain. The germline CDR1 and CDR2 sequences are GTSNPN and SVGIG (reference sequence). Trimming took 4 bases from V and 2 from J, leaving 6 bases between them. The length of the CDR3 is 12 residues. The CDR3 DNA follows: TGTGCCTGGAAGTCAGGCAATCAGCCCCAGCATTTT. The encoded protein is CAWKSGNQPQHF.

The chain uses TRBV9 and TRBJ2-2; weak D call: TRBD1 (5 bases). Looked up from germline, CDR1 is SGDLS and CDR2 is YYNGEE. The CDR3 consists of 16 residues. V was trimmed by 2 bases and J by 2 bases, leaving 13 bases between them. DNA for the CDR3: TGTGCCAGCAGCGTTTTCGACAGTAGAAACACCGGGGAGCTGTTTTTT. Translation: CASSVFDSRNTGELFF. The full variable domain, rest sourced from reference TRBV9 and TRBJ2-2, is DSGVTQTPKHLITATGQRVTLRCSPRSGDLSVYWYQQSLDQGLQFLIQYYNGEERAKGNILERFSAQQFPDLHSELNLSSLELGDSALYFCASSVFDSRNTGELFFGEGSRLTVL.

This chain uses TRBV5-6 with TRBJ1-2; D remains ambiguous. With 0 bases removed from V and 4 bases from J, the gap between germline ends came to 7 bases. Germline CDR1 reads SGHDT; CDR2 reads YYEEEE. There are 13 residues in the CDR3. The CDR3 nucleotides read TGTGCCAGCAGCTTGGGGCCGGGCTATGGCTACACCTTC. As protein: CASSLGPGYGYTF.

As regards this clone: A read error may account for a junction end that differs from germline. Other DNA sequences in this specimen translate into the identical CDR3. The chain uses TRBV11-3 and TRBJ2-2; the match to TRBD2 covers 7 bases. CDR1 and CDR2 (germline): SGHNT, YENEEA. This CDR3 spans 16 amino acids. CDR3 sequence (DNA): TGTGCTAGCAGCCTCAGGAGCGCGGGAGTGACCGGGGAGCTGTTTTTT. It codes for CASSLRSAGVTGELFF.

This chain links TRBV3-1 (or the pseudogene TRBV3-2) with TRBJ2-3, with 11 bases that match TRBD2. CDR1 and CDR2 from the germline V gene are LGHDT and YNNKEL (reference sequence). Trimming removed 2 bases from V and 10 bases from J; junction bases left unmatched: 5. The CDR3 totals 14 residues. The CDR3 nucleotides read TGTGCCAGCAGCCAATCTAGCGGGGGGCGATCGCAGTATTTT. This translates into CASSQSSGGRSQYF.

This clone appeared a few times. This chain uses TRBV4-3 with TRBJ1-2; 8 bases map to TRBD1. V lost 5 bases and J lost 2; bases outside the gene matches: 7. CDR1 is LGHNA and CDR2 is YSLEER in the germline V gene. The CDR3 covers 15 residues. Here the CDR3 DNA reads TGCGCCAGCAGCTTAACCGGGACAGGCAACTATGGCTACACCTTC. It codes for CASSLTGTGNYGYTF.